This entry lists 25 T cell receptor beta chains sequenced from one sample in a study of T-cell reconstitution after alpha-beta-depleted transplantation in children. It was with unique molecular identifiers that the TCRbeta library was prepared. TCRdb recomputed calls from the PCR reads with MiXCR, one row per CDR3 protein. The sample lists 800,000 to 1,000,000 distinct CDR3 sequences, about 29% occurring once. Material: PBMCs, mostly from graft donor cells, obtained 360 days after TCRalphabeta/CD19-depleted stem cell transplant. The receptor set was obtained from a boy younger than two who had a stem cell transplant for SCID, so the T cells may come from the graft donor.

The chain employs TRBV12-3 or TRBV12-4 and TRBJ2-7; 12 bases map to TRBD2. The CDR3 has 14 amino acids. V lost 4 bases and J lost 6; bases outside the gene matches: 4. CDR3 bases: TGTGCCAGCAGTTCGACTAGCGGGGGCTCCGAGCAGTACTTC. Its protein product is CASSSTSGGSEQYF.

The CDR3 loop reads CASSSPHGQHQPQHF. CDR3 sequence (DNA): TGTGCCAGCAGTTCCCCTCACGGACAGCATCAGCCCCAGCATTTT. The chain links TRBV6-2 or TRBV6-3 to TRBJ1-5, with D perhaps matching TRBD1 (6 bases). From germline, CDR1 is MNHEY and CDR2 SVGEGT. CDR3 size: 15 residues. V was cut by 4 bases and J by 5 bases, with 15 bases left in between.

J is TRBJ2-7 and V is TRBV12-3 or TRBV12-4; D not resolved. This CDR3 is built from 15 residues. Trimming removed 5 bases at V and 1 base at J, with 15 bases between. Here the CDR3 DNA reads TGTGCCAGCAGTGTACGGACGGCGACTTCCTACGAGCAGTACTTC. Residues: CASSVRTATSYEQYF.

This clonotype has only a few counts. The chain uses TRBV12-3 or TRBV12-4 and TRBJ2-7; D not certain. Between the trimmed V and J ends, which lost 6 bases and 2 bases, there was a span of 17 bases. This CDR3 contains 15 residues. CDR3 residues: CASSPSMVGAYEQYF. In nucleotides, the CDR3 is TGTGCCAGCAGCCCGTCGATGGTTGGAGCCTACGAGCAGTACTTC.

This chain joins TRBV11-2 and TRBJ2-1, with 10 bases aligning to TRBD1. Germline CDR1 is SGHAT and CDR2 is FQNNGV. Unmatched junction bases numbered 6, after V lost 4 bases and J lost 6 bases. CDR3 length: 15 residues. The CDR3 DNA sequence: TGTGCCAGCAGCTCCGGGACAGGGGTTGCCAATGAGCAGTTCTTC. This translates into CASSSGTGVANEQFF.

This clonotype has more than one count but fewer than ten. The chain combines TRBV6-5 with TRBJ2-2; 7 nucleotides agree with TRBD1. Germline V CDR1 and CDR2: MNHEY, SVGAGI. With V trimmed by 2 bases and J by 5 bases, 14 bases remained unmatched. CDR3 size: 18 residues. CDR3 bases: TGTGCCAGCAGTTACGAGAGGAGGCAGGGGGTCTGGACCGGGGAGCTGTTTTTT. It is translated as CASSYERRQGVWTGELFF.

Details on this clonotype: The junction departs from germline at one end; a sequencing error may be responsible. DNA for the CDR3: TGTGCCATCAGTGAGTCTTCTCTCACTCCGTATAACGCGGATTTT. This gives the protein CAISESSLTPYNADF. The rearrangement uses TRBV10-3 and TRBJ2-3, with D unresolved. This CDR3 has 15 amino acids. CDR1 and CDR2 (germline): ENHRY, SYGVKD.

The rearrangement uses TRBV13 and TRBJ1-1; maybe TRBD1 (5 bases). The CDR3 length is 16 residues. V was shortened by 0 bases and J by 1 base, with 12 bases between the two germline ends. CDR1 and CDR2 (germline): PRHDT, FYEKMQ (reference sequence). The CDR3 is CASSLGLGRANTEAFF. CDR3 nucleotides: TGTGCCAGCAGCTTAGGCCTGGGCAGGGCGAACACTGAAGCTTTCTTT.

In its sample, this clonotype was seen once. The V gene is TRBV7-3, the J gene TRBJ2-1; 9 bases map to TRBD2. This CDR3 contains 18 residues. V lost 5 bases and J lost 7; bases outside the gene matches: 18. Looked up from germline, CDR1 is SGHTA and CDR2 is FQGTGA. DNA for the CDR3: TGTGCCAGCAGCCGAAGCCTAGGGGCGGGGGGGCCCAGTAATGAGCAGTTCTTC. This codes for CASSRSLGAGGPSNEQFF.

This clonotype was counted only a few times. This chain links TRBV9 with TRBJ1-1; D is possibly TRBD1 (6 bases). Germline assignment: CDR1 SGDLS and CDR2 YYNGEE. CDR3 length equals 13 residues. V was trimmed by 3 bases and J by 5 bases, leaving 11 bases between them. CDR3 sequence reads: CASSEGGQTEAFF. The CDR3 DNA sequence: TGTGCCAGCAGCGAGGGGGGGCAAACTGAAGCTTTCTTT.

The genes are TRBV27 and TRBJ2-7; D is uncertain. The ends were cut back, 7 bases at V and 3 bases at J, with 10 bases in the middle. The CDR3 is 12 amino acids. Germline V lookup: CDR1 MNHEY, CDR2 SMNVEV (reference sequence). CDR3: CASNAPHYEQYF. CDR3 sequence (DNA): TGTGCCAGCAATGCCCCCCACTACGAGCAGTACTTC.

This clonotype has a handful of counts. The J gene is TRBJ2-2, the V gene TRBV20-1; no reliable D call. CDR1 and CDR2 from the germline V gene are DFQATT and SNEGSKA (reference sequence). The CDR3 totals 16 residues. Trimming took 5 bases from V and 7 from J, leaving 23 bases between them. The CDR3 sequence is CSALRFFRLGDGELFF. The DNA of the CDR3 is TGCAGTGCTCTCCGATTCTTTCGATTGGGCGACGGGGAGCTGTTTTTT.

J is TRBJ2-7 and V is TRBV12-3 or TRBV12-4; 9 bases line up with TRBD2. Trimming cost V 4 bases and J 7 bases; bases outside gene matches: 17. CDR3 size: 17 residues. The CDR3 region has the DNA TGTGCCAGCAGTTACGCTGGTCTGGCGGGGGGGCTCGGGGAGCAGTACTTC. As protein: CASSYAGLAGGLGEQYF.

The table lists this clonotype with a few counts. V and J are TRBV28 and TRBJ1-5; 8 nucleotides line up with TRBD1. The CDR3 consists of 14 residues. CDR1 MDHEN and CDR2 SYDVKM come from the germline V gene. The ends lost 6 bases at V and 7 bases at J; junction bases unmatched: 8. The CDR3 protein is CASSRTGSRQPQHF. Written as DNA, the CDR3 is TGTGCCAGCAGCCGGACAGGGTCACGACAGCCCCAGCATTTT.

A note on this clonotype: The final CDR3 position lacks the conserved phenylalanine or tryptophan, pointing to a likely read error. CDR3 DNA sequence: TGTGCCAGCAGTAATCGGTGGGCGGGGAACTATGGCTACACCTGC. It translates to CASSNRWAGNYGYTC. V and J are TRBV6-1 and TRBJ1-2; D gene ambiguous. The length of the CDR3 is 15 residues. V was clipped by 5 bases and J by 2 bases, with 15 bases between them. Germline V gene data show CDR1 as MNHNS and CDR2 as SASEGT.

The CDR3 spells CSAITTGEEQYF. CDR3 sequence (DNA): TGCAGTGCTATTACTACAGGGGAAGAGCAGTACTTC. The chain recombines TRBV20-1 with TRBJ2-7; 7 bases are a match to TRBD1. Germline V gene sequence: CDR1 DFQATT, CDR2 SNEGSKA (reference sequence). This CDR3 is built from 12 residues. V dropped 4 bases and J dropped 7; count of bases not matched to a gene: 7.

This clonotype was seen more than once but under ten times. V usage is TRBV11-1 and J usage is TRBJ2-6, with D perhaps TRBD1 (5 bases). Trimming removed 0 bases at V and 0 bases at J, with 12 bases between. The CDR3 is 18 residues long. Germline values: CDR1 SGHAT, CDR2 FQDESV (reference sequence). CDR3 nucleotide sequence: TGTGCCAGCAGCTTAGCAACAGGAGCCTACTCTGGGGCCAACGTCCTGACTTTC. Translation gives CASSLATGAYSGANVLTF.

The chain has TRBV12-3 or TRBV12-4 and TRBJ2-1; TRBD1 agrees at 7 bases. The J segment lost 4 bases and the V segment lost 4 bases, leaving 10 bases of the junction unmatched. This CDR3 region has 16 residues. For the CDR3, the DNA is TGTGCCAGCAGTTGGCACCGGGACAGAGGTTACAATGAGCAGTTCTTC. Amino acids: CASSWHRDRGYNEQFF.

The CDR3 DNA is TGTGCCAGCAGCGCAGCTAGCGGGGAAGAGACCCAGTACTTC. Its translation: CASSAASGEETQYF. The V call is TRBV7-2, the J call TRBJ2-5, with 9 bases matching TRBD2. Per the germline V gene, CDR1 is SGHTA and CDR2 is FQGNSA. The CDR3 spans 14 residues. Trimming cost V 5 bases and J 3 bases; bases outside gene matches: 4.

The chain recombines TRBV12-3 or TRBV12-4 with TRBJ1-1; unclear D gene. V lost 5 bases to trimming and J lost 1 base, with 14 bases between them. The CDR3 has 15 residues. CDR3 loop: CASSPREAGNTEAFF. The CDR3 DNA sequence: TGTGCCAGCAGTCCCCGGGAGGCAGGGAACACTGAAGCTTTCTTT.

The chain couples TRBV19 to TRBJ2-4; weak D call: TRBD2 (5 bases). The germline V and J ends were trimmed by 5 bases and 0 bases, with 17 bases remaining between them. The CDR3 extends over 17 amino acids. The germline CDR1 and CDR2 sequences are LNHDA and SQIVND (reference sequence). The CDR3 loop is CASSGLLTSPAKNIQYF. CDR3 DNA: TGTGCCAGTAGTGGACTCCTAACCTCTCCAGCCAAAAACATTCAGTACTTC.

This sequence joins TRBV5-1 and TRBJ1-1, with 10 nucleotides matching TRBD1. V dropped 4 bases and J dropped 7; count of bases not matched to a gene: 10. Germline V gene lookup returns CDR1 SGHRS and CDR2 YFSETQ. The CDR3 runs 15 residues. CDR3 bases: TGCGCCAGCAGCCCTGACAGGGGGCCCGGCCTTGAAGCTTTCTTT. Amino acid sequence: CASSPDRGPGLEAFF.

A few counts support this clonotype. The J gene is TRBJ1-4, the V gene TRBV10-3, with a possible D match to TRBD1 (6 bases). CDR1 is ENHRY and CDR2 is SYGVKD in the germline V gene. V was trimmed by 5 bases and J by 11 bases, leaving 15 bases between them. The CDR3 loop spans 13 amino acids. The CDR3, as DNA: TGTGCCATCAGTCAACAGGGTGGGAGGAAACTGTTTTTT. Translated, it gives CAISQQGGRKLFF.

The chain employs TRBV27 and TRBJ2-2; 8 bases align to TRBD1. Germline CDR1 is MNHEY and CDR2 is SMNVEV (reference sequence). The V segment lost 10 bases and the J segment 4 bases; nucleotides outside the gene matches: 11. The CDR3 is made up of 15 amino acids. DNA of the CDR3: TGTGCCACCGGAGACAGGGGAACGGGCACCGGGGAGCTGTTTTTT. Protein product: CATGDRGTGTGELFF.

The rearrangement joins TRBV24-1 to TRBJ2-1; TRBD2 matches 9 bases. Trimming cost V 4 bases and J 6 bases; bases outside gene matches: 9. Germline V gives CDR1 KGHDR, CDR2 SFDVKD. The CDR3 totals 16 residues. CDR3 DNA: TGTGCCACCAGTGAACGCGCGGGACTAGCTGGCAATGAGCAGTTCTTC. Protein product: CATSERAGLAGNEQFF.